This TCR beta chain was observed in a study of T-cell reconstitution after alpha-beta-depleted transplantation in children (dated by TCRdb to about 2016). Regarding the research as a whole: T-cell immune reconstitution after TCRalphabeta/CD19-depleted allogeneic hematopoietic cell transplantation in children was quantitatively tracked in the study by means of TCR repertoire profiling.

Its CDR3 holds 16 amino acids, cysteine through phenylalanine. Only the CDR3 portion is preserved as DNA: 48 bases, with reading frame beginning at the first base. V is trimmed back by 2 bases and J by 8 bases, and the junction contains 7 bases that no gene match accounts for. This clonotype was seen at least ten times. This clone's antigen is unknown. The record has no base qualities; no much larger clone is one base away. Library preparation used PCR. Sequencing took place on an Illumina HiSeq 2500. TCR library preparation used molecular barcoding, with unique molecular identifiers applied to normalize quantification of the TCRbeta repertoire. Clones were called with MiXCR by TCRdb after fastp trimmed the public reads at Q25, and only in-frame beta chains were retained. Merged by CDR3 protein, the rows form single entries marked with the most common genes and DNA. In all, the sample holds more than 200,000 distinct CDR3 sequences, and more than 20% of those were seen once. The top ten hold about 2.5% of the sample.

In the paper's terms, the treatment or condition label means: allogeneic hematopoietic cell transplantation with graft depleted of TCRalphabeta T cells and CD19 B cells. TCRalphabeta/CD19-depleted allogeneic hematopoietic cell grafts were given to the transplant recipients, all of whom were children. Paper-wide results and their limitations: Apparently early alphabetaT-cell count recovery about two months after transplant reportedly relied on only several hundred rapidly expanded clones derived from non-depleted graft cells. Hyperexpanded clone frequencies declined over subsequent months; after one year, T-cell counts and TCRbeta diversity were mostly attributed to newly produced T cells. In some patients, the high TCRbeta diversity seen at day 60 was put down to recipient T cells and intrathymic progenitors that had survived conditioning.

This receptor was obtained from a girl aged 2 to 10 with Fanconi anemia, due to receive a stem cell transplant. This specimen consisted of PBMCs, obtained before TCRalphabeta/CD19-depleted stem cell transplant. The chain uses TRBV12-3 or TRBV12-4 and TRBJ2-1; TRBD2 lines up with 12 middle nucleotides. The CDR3 amino acid sequence is: CASSLLTSGGRDEQFF. The bases are TGTGCCAGCAGTTTACTGACTAGCGGGGGTCGGGATGAGCAGTTCTTC.